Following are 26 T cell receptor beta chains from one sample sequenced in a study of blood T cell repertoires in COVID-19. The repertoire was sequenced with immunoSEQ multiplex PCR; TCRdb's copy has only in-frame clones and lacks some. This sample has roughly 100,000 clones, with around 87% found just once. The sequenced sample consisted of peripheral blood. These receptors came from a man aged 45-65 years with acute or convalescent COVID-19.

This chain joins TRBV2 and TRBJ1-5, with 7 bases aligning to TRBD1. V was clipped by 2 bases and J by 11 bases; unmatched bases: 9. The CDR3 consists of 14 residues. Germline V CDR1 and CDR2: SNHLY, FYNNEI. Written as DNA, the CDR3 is TGTGCCAGCAGTGAAAGGCAGGGGGTCCTGGCCCAGCATTTT. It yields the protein CASSERQGVLAQHF.

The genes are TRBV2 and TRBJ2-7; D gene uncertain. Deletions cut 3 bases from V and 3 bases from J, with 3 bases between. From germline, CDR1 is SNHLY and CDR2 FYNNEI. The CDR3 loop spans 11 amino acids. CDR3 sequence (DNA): TGTGCCAGCAGTGACAACTACGAGCAGTACTTC. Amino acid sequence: CASSDNYEQYF.

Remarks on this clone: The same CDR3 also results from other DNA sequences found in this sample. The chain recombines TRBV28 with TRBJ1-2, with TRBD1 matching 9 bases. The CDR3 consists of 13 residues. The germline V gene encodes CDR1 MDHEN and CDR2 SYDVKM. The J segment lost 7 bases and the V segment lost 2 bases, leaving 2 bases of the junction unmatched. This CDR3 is CASSLDRGFGYTF. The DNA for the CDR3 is TGTGCCAGCAGTTTAGACAGGGGGTTTGGCTACACCTTC.

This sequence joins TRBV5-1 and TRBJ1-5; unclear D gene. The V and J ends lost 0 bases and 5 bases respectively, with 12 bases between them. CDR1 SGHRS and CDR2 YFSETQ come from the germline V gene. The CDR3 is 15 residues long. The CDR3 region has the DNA TGCGCCAGCAGCTTGGCCGGTGGGAGGGATCAGCCCCAGCATTTT. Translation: CASSLAGGRDQPQHF.

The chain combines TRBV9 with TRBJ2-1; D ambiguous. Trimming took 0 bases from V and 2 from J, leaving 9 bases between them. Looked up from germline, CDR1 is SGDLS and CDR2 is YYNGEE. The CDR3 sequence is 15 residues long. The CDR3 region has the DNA TGTGCCAGCAGCGTAGAGAATAGTGCCTACAATGAGCAGTTCTTC. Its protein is CASSVENSAYNEQFF.

For the CDR3, the DNA is TGTGCCAGCCTAAAACAGGGCCCTAGCTCCTACAATGAGCAGTTCTTC. Protein: CASLKQGPSSYNEQFF. V is TRBV2 and J is TRBJ2-1; D possibly corresponds to TRBD1 (6 bases). The V and J ends lost 8 bases and 0 bases respectively, with 17 bases between them. Germline CDR1 is SNHLY and CDR2 is FYNNEI. CDR3 length: 16 residues.

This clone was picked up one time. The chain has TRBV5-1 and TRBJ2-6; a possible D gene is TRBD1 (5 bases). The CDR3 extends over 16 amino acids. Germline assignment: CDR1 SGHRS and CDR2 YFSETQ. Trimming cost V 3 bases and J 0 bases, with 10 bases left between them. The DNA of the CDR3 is TGCGCCAGCAGCTCAGGGTCCCTCTCTGGGGCCAACGTCCTGACTTTC. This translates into CASSSGSLSGANVLTF.

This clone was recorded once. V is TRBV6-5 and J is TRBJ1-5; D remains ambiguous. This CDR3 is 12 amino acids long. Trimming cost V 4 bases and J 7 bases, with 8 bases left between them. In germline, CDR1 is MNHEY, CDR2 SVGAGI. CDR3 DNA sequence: TGTGCCAGCAGTTCGAGCGGGCAGCCCCAGCATTTT. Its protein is CASSSSGQPQHF.

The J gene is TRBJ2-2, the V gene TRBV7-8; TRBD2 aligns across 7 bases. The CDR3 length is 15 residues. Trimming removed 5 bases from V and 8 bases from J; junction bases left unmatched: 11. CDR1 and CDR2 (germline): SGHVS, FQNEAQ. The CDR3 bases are TGTGCCAGCAGCGTTCGACTAGCAGAGGTTGGGGAGCTGTTTTTT. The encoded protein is CASSVRLAEVGELFF.

The CDR3 is CASSKLGLAGTVQETQYF. CDR3 in DNA: TGCGCCAGCAGCAAACTAGGACTAGCGGGGACAGTCCAAGAGACCCAGTACTTC. This chain connects TRBV5-1 to TRBJ2-5; 12 bases line up with TRBD2. Germline assignment: CDR1 SGHRS and CDR2 YFSETQ. V trimming: 4 bases; J trimming: 1 base; junction bases outside the gene matches: 11. The CDR3 runs 18 residues.

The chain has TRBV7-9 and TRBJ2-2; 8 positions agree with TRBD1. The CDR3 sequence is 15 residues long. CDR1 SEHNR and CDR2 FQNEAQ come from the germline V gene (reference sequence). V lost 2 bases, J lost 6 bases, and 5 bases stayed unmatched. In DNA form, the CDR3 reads TGTGCCAGCAGCTTACGTCAGGGGGCTCCCGGGGAGCTGTTTTTT. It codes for CASSLRQGAPGELFF.

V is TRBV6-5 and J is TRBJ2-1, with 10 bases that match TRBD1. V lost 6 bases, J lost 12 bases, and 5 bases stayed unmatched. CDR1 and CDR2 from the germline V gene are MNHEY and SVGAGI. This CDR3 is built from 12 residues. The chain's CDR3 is CASSPGTGAQFF. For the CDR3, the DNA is TGTGCCAGCAGCCCCGGGACAGGGGCGCAGTTCTTC.

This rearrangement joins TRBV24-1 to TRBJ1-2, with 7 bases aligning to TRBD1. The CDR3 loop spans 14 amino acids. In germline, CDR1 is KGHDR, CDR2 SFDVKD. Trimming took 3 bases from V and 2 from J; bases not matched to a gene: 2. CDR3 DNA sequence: TGTGCCACCAGTGATCCAGGGGGGAACTATGGCTACACCTTC. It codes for CATSDPGGNYGYTF.

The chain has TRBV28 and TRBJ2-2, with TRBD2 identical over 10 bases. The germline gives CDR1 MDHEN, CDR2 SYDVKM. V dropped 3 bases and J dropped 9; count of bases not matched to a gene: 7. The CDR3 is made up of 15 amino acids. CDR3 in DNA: TGTGCCAGCAGTTTCGGAGCGGGAGGGATCCGGGAGCTGTTTTTT. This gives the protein CASSFGAGGIRELFF.

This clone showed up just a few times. The CDR3 nucleotides are TGTGCCAGTAGGCTGGGGGGCCGGGGCGGGAGCTATGAGCAGTTCTTC. It translates to CASRLGGRGGSYEQFF. V is TRBV19 and J is TRBJ2-1; weak D call: TRBD2 (7 bases). Germline CDR1 and CDR2: LNHDA and SQIVND (reference sequence). V was shortened by 6 bases and J by 8 bases, with 23 bases between the two germline ends. The CDR3 covers 16 residues.

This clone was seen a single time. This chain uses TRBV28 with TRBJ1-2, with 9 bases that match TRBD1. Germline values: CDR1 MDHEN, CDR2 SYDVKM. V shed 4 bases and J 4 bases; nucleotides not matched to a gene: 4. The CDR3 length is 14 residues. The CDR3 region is CASSSQQGAYGYTF. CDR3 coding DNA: TGTGCCAGCAGTTCCCAACAGGGGGCCTATGGCTACACCTTC.

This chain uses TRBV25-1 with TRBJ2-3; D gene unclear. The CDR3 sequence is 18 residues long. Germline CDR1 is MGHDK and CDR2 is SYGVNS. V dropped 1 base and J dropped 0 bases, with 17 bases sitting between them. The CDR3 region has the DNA TGTGCCAGCAGTGAATTAGAGAGCCTACCTTCTAGCACAGATACGCAGTATTTT. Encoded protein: CASSELESLPSSTDTQYF.

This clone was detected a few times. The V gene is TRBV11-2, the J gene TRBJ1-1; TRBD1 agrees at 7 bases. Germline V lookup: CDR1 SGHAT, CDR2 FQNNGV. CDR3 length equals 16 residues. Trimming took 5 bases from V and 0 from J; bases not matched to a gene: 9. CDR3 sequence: CASSAQTGTLNTEAFF. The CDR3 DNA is TGTGCCAGCAGCGCCCAGACAGGGACTCTGAACACTGAAGCTTTCTTT.

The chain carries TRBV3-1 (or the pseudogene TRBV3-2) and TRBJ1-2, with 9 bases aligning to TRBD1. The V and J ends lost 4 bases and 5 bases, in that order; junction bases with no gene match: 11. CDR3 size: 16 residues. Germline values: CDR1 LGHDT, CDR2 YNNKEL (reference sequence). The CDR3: CASSPQGARGIYGYTF. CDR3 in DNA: TGTGCCAGCAGCCCACAGGGGGCTAGGGGAATATATGGCTACACCTTC.

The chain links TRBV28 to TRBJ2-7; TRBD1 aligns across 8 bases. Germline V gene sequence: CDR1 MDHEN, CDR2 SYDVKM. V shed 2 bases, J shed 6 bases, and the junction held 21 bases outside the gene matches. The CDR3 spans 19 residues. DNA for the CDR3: TGTGCCAGCAGTTTACCCTTCCGTGTGGGTAGGACAGGGTTCCGCGAGCAGTACTTC. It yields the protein CASSLPFRVGRTGFREQYF.

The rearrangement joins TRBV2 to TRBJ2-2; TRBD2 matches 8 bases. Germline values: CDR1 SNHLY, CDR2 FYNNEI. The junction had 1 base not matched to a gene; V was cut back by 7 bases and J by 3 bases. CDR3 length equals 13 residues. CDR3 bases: TGTGCCAGCACGCGGGAGGACACCGGGGAGCTGTTTTTT. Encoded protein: CASTREDTGELFF.

In nucleotides, the CDR3 is TGTGCCAGTAGTATCATTGGGCGGGTGGGGGACAGGGGCAATGAGCAGTTCTTC. Protein: CASSIIGRVGDRGNEQFF. The chain recombines TRBV19 with TRBJ2-1; 10 nucleotides agree with TRBD1. The CDR3 sequence is 18 residues long. V gave up 3 bases and J gave up 6 bases; unmatched junction bases: 14. In germline, CDR1 is LNHDA, CDR2 SQIVND (reference sequence).

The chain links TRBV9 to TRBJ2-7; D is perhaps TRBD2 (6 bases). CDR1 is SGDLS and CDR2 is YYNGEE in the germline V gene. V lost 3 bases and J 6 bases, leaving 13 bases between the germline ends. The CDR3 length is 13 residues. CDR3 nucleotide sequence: TGTGCCAGCAGCGCCCGGGGGTGGGGCGAGCAGTACTTC. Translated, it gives CASSARGWGEQYF.

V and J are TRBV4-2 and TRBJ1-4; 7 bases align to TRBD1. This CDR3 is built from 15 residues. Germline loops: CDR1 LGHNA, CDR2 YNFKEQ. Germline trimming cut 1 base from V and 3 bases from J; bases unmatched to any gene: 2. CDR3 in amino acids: CASSQVDRPNEKLFF. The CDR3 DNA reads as TGTGCCAGCAGCCAAGTGGACAGGCCTAATGAAAAACTGTTTTTT.

CDR3 nucleotide sequence: TGTGCCAGCAGCAAAGTCGAGACTCACCGGGAGCAGTACTTC. As protein: CASSKVETHREQYF. The V call is TRBV21-1, the J call TRBJ2-7; TRBD2 is the table's D call and was not checked against the DNA. TRBV21-1 is a known pseudogene. The CDR3 extends over 14 amino acids.

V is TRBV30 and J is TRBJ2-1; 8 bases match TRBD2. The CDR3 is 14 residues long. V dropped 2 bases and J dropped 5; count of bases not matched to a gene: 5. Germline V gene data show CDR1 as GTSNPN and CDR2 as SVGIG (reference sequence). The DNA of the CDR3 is TGTGCCTGGAGTAACGGGAGGGCCGACAATGAGCAGTTCTTC. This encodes CAWSNGRADNEQFF.